This T cell receptor beta chain was captured in a study of CD8+CD57+ T cells in acquired aplastic anemia. Study-level results: Approximately 30 was the count of CD8+ CDR3 sequences that patients shared with controls.

Genomic DNA served as template for TCR beta VDJ and CDR3 profiling. TCRdb re-derived calls from the reads in MiXCR, one entry per CDR3 protein. The sample has 150,000 to 200,000 distinct CDR3 sequences, roughly half seen once. Germline values: CDR1 SQVTM, CDR2 ANQGSEA. The V end was cut by 5 bases, the J end by 1 base, with 10 bases between. The CDR3 is made up of 13 amino acids. Sequencing was done on patients that had shown CD8+CD57+ cell expansion by flow cytometry. Each patient gave a blood sample that was collected before any therapy had been received. Comment on this clonotype: Its matching antigen is unknown.

The J gene is TRBJ2-3, the V gene TRBV29-1; tentatively, D is TRBD1 (6 bases). This TCR came from a human donor with aplastic anemia. Sequenced input: sorted CD4+, CD8+, or CD8+CD57+ T cells (not recorded which) from PBMCs. CDR3 in DNA: TGCAGCGTTCTTGGGACACGCACAGATACGCAGTATTTT. Translation gives CSVLGTRTDTQYF.